This TCR beta chain was observed in a study of blood T cell repertoires in COVID-19. As for the study in general: COVID-19 samples from acute and convalescent phases originated in the United States, Italy and Spain. T cells, B-cell-depleted T cells, or PBMCs provided the cDNA or gDNA that served as material.

This CDR3 has 12 amino acids. The ends were cut back, 8 bases at V and 1 base at J, with 8 bases in the middle. CDR1 and CDR2 (germline): MDHEN, SYDVKM. As originally analysed: For nucleated cells, counts were estimated from reference gene primer amplification. Assay used: immunoSEQ multiplex PCR; TCRdb lists only in-frame clones, some missing. That table supplies the V and J calls and clone size; D and trimming were determined from the DNA. Of some 100,000 clones listed, 85% to 90% are singletons. Sequenced: peripheral blood. V is TRBV28 and J is TRBJ1-2; D call uncertain. The source of this sequence is a human donor with acute or convalescent COVID-19. The donor label of this sample is uncertain. In DNA, the CDR3 is TGTGCCAGCGACTCGGGTAACTATGGCTACACCTTC. This encodes CASDSGNYGYTF.